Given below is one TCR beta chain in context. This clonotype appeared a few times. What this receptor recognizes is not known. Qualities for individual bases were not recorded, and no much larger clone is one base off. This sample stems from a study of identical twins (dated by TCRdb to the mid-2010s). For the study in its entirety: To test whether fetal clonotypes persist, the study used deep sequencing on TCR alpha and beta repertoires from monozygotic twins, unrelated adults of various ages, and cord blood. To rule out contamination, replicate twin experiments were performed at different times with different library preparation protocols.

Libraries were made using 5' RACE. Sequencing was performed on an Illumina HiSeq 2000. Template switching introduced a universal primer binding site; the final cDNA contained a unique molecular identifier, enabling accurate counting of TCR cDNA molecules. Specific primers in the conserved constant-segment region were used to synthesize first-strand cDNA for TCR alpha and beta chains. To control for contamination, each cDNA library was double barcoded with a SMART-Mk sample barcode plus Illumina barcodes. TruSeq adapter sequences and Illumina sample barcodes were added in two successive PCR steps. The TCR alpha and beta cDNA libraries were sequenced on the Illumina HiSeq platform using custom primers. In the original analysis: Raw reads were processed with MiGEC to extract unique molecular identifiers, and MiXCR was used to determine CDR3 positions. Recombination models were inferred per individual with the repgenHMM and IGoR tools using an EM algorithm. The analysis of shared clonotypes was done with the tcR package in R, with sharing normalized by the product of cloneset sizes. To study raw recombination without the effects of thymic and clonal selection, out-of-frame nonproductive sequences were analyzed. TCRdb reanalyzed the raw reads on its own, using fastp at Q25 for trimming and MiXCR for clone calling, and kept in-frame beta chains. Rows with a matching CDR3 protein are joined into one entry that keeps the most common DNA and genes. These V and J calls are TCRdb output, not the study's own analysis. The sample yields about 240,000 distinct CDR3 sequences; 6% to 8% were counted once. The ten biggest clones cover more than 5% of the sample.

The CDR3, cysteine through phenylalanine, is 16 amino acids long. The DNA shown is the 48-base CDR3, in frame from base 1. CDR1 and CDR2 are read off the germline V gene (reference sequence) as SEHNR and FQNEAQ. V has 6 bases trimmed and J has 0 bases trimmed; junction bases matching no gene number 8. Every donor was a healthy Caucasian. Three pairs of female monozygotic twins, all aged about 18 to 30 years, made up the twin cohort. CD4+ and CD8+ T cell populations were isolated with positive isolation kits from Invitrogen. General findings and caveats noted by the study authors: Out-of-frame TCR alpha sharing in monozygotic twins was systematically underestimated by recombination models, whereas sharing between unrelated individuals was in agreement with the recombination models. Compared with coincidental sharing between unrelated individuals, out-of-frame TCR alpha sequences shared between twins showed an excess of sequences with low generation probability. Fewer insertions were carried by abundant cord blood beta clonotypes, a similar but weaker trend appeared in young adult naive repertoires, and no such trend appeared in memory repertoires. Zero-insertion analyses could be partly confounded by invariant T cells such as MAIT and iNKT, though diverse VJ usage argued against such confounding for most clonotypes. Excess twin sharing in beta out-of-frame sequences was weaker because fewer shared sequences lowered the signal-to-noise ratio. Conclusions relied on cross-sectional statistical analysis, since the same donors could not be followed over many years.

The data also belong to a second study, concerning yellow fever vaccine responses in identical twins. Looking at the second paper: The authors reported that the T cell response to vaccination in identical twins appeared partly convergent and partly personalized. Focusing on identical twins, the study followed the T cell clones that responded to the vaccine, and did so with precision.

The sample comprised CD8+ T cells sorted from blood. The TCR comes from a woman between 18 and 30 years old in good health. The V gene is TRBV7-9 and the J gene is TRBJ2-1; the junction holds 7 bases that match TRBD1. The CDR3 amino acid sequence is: CASSLRDRHSYNEQFF. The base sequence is TGTGCCAGCAGTCTACGGGACAGACACTCCTACAATGAGCAGTTCTTC.